Shown below are 9 T cell receptor beta chains from a single sample sequenced in a study of blood T cell repertoires in COVID-19. TCRdb's table, derived via immunoSEQ multiplex PCR, lists solely in-frame clones and lacks some. The data hold around 450,000 clones, with approximately 90% observed a single time. The sample consisted of peripheral blood. These receptors were collected from a woman aged 30 to 39 with acute or convalescent COVID-19.

The chain links TRBV3-1 (or the pseudogene TRBV3-2) to TRBJ1-3; 11 bases line up with TRBD1. Germline V CDR1 and CDR2: LGHDT, YNNKEL (reference sequence). This CDR3 is built from 19 residues. V trimming: 2 bases; J trimming: 4 bases; junction bases outside the gene matches: 13. CDR3 sequence reads: CASSQLSPTGQGAGNTIYF. The CDR3 DNA sequence: TGTGCCAGCAGCCAATTGTCACCAACCGGACAGGGGGCGGGAAACACCATATATTTT.

A single count supports this clone. This chain joins TRBV2 and TRBJ1-5, with 7 bases identical to TRBD1. The CDR3 loop spans 16 amino acids. Germline V gives CDR1 SNHLY, CDR2 FYNNEI. Trimming removed 8 bases from V and 1 base from J; junction bases left unmatched: 11. DNA of the CDR3: TGTGCCAGCGGGCAAAAGACAGGGTACAGCAATCAGCCCCAGCATTTT. Its protein product is CASGQKTGYSNQPQHF.

The chain uses TRBV27 and TRBJ2-2; the D gene is possibly TRBD2 (6 bases). V lost 6 bases and J lost 1, with 9 bases in between. Germline V gene data show CDR1 as MNHEY and CDR2 as SMNVEV (reference sequence). The CDR3 consists of 14 residues. CDR3 nucleotides: TGTGCCAGCAGGGACTACGTGAACACCGGGGAGCTGTTTTTT. This encodes CASRDYVNTGELFF.

This rearrangement joins TRBV19 to TRBJ2-3; 9 positions agree with TRBD1. The CDR3 is made up of 15 amino acids. V shed 7 bases and J 4 bases; nucleotides not matched to a gene: 9. Germline lookup yields CDR1 LNHDA and CDR2 SQIVND (reference sequence). The CDR3 coding sequence is TGTGCCAGTATCCCGGGACAGGGATTTTCAGATACGCAGTATTTT. As protein: CASIPGQGFSDTQYF.

This rearrangement joins TRBV6-5 to TRBJ1-1; D not certain. From germline, CDR1 is MNHEY and CDR2 SVGAGI. CDR3 length: 13 residues. V was shortened by 2 bases and J by 5 bases, with 9 bases between the two germline ends. The CDR3 here is CASSYGPGTEAFF. CDR3 bases: TGTGCCAGCAGTTACGGGCCGGGGACTGAAGCTTTCTTT.

The V gene is TRBV27, the J gene TRBJ1-6; D not certain. CDR1 is MNHEY, CDR2 SMNVEV, per germline (reference sequence). The CDR3 spans 15 residues. The V gene lost 7 bases and the J gene lost 6 bases, with 16 bases spanning the gap. CDR3 nucleotide sequence: TGTGCCAGCACCCATAGAAGCCAACTTAATTCACCCCTCCACTTT. It yields the protein CASTHRSQLNSPLHF.

The chain is built from TRBV29-1 and TRBJ2-5; D remains ambiguous. CDR3 length: 11 amino acids. Between the trimmed V and J ends, which lost 4 bases and 5 bases, there was a span of 8 bases. The germline CDR1 and CDR2 sequences are SQVTM and ANQGSEA. The CDR3 DNA follows: TGCAGCGTTGTACAACACGAGACCCAGTACTTC. This codes for CSVVQHETQYF.

The chain has TRBV4-2 and TRBJ1-3, with TRBD1 as a possible D gene (6 bases). This CDR3 contains 15 residues. The germline V gene has CDR1 LGHNA and CDR2 YNFKEQ. Trimming removed 4 bases at V and 0 bases at J, with 10 bases between. As DNA, the CDR3 is TGTGCCAGCAGCCGGGAAGGGGGCTCTGGAAACACCATATATTTT. The encoded protein is CASSREGGSGNTIYF.

This chain connects TRBV5-1 to TRBJ1-1; 7 bases fit TRBD1. The CDR3 covers 14 residues. Unmatched junction bases numbered 3, after V lost 4 bases and J lost 0 bases. Germline V gives CDR1 SGHRS, CDR2 YFSETQ. CDR3 nucleotide sequence: TGCGCCAGCAGCCAAGGGACAGTGAACACTGAAGCTTTCTTT. This translates into CASSQGTVNTEAFF.